A single sample is the source of the 29 T cell receptor beta chains below, sequenced in a study of T cell responses to AZD1222 COVID-19 vaccine. This table comes from immunoSEQ multiplex PCR, and its TCRdb copy is limited to in-frame clones, with some not included. The sample includes some 90,000 clones, around nine tenths of them seen just once. Here the sequenced sample was peripheral blood, taken on day 0 of AZD1222 vaccination. These receptors came from an adult in good health.

The chain is built from TRBV6-4 and TRBJ1-4, with 10 positions matching TRBD1. After removal of 6 bases from V and 4 bases from J, the junction contained 2 bases not matched to a gene. CDR1 and CDR2 from the germline V gene are MRHNA and SNTAGT. This CDR3 is built from 14 residues. CDR3 nucleotide sequence: TGTGCCAGCAGGGACAGGGGGAGTAATGAAAAACTGTTTTTT. It codes for CASRDRGSNEKLFF.

The chain recombines TRBV5-1 with TRBJ2-2; TRBD2 might be the D (7 bases). V was clipped by 0 bases and J by 6 bases, with 12 bases between them. Germline CDR1 reads SGHRS; CDR2 reads YFSETQ. CDR3 size: 15 residues. The CDR3 nucleotides are TGCGCCAGCAGCTTGGCCGGGGGGCGAGCCGGGGAGCTGTTTTTT. Protein sequence: CASSLAGGRAGELFF. Based on the CDR3 plus reference TRBV5-1 and TRBJ2-2, the full variable domain is KAGVTQTPRYLIKTRGQQVTLSCSPISGHRSVSWYQQTPGQGLQFLFEYFSETQRNKGNFPGRFSGRQFSNSRSEMNVSTLELGDSALYLCASSLAGGRAGELFFGEGSRLTVL.

The chain links TRBV6-5 to TRBJ1-2; 10 bases match TRBD1. The V gene's germline CDR1 is MNHEY and CDR2 SVGAGI. This CDR3 has 14 amino acids. V lost 6 bases to trimming and J lost 5 bases; unmatched junction nucleotides: 6. The CDR3 region is CASSQDRGTYGYTF. The DNA for the CDR3 is TGTGCCAGCAGCCAGGACAGGGGGACTTATGGCTACACCTTC.

The genes are TRBV9 and TRBJ1-2, with TRBD1 identical over 7 bases. Trimming took 4 bases from V and 0 from J; bases not matched to a gene: 6. Per germline, CDR1 SGDLS and CDR2 YYNGEE. The CDR3 sequence is 15 residues long. The CDR3 loop reads CASSTTGDPNYGYTF. Here the CDR3 DNA reads TGTGCCAGCAGCACCACAGGGGACCCTAACTATGGCTACACCTTC.

The chain links TRBV7-2 to TRBJ1-2; D unresolved. Trimming cost V 0 bases and J 4 bases, with 9 bases left between them. The CDR3 covers 14 residues. CDR1 and CDR2 from the germline V gene are SGHTA and FQGNSA. The CDR3 loop reads CASSLAVSTYGYTF. CDR3 in DNA: TGTGCCAGCAGCTTAGCGGTCAGTACCTATGGCTACACCTTC.

The chain recombines TRBV6-5 with TRBJ1-4; no firm D call. Trimming took off 2 bases at V and 7 bases at J, with 5 bases between the two ends. The germline V gene has CDR1 MNHEY and CDR2 SVGAGI. The CDR3 is 12 amino acids. CDR3 amino acids: CASSYGSEKLFF. DNA of the CDR3: TGTGCCAGCAGTTACGGTAGTGAAAAACTGTTTTTT.

This chain joins TRBV18 and TRBJ1-1; 8 bases match TRBD1. The CDR3 runs to 15 residues. J lost 10 bases, V lost 3 bases, and 13 bases had no gene match. CDR1 KGHSH and CDR2 LQKENI come from the germline V gene. The CDR3 DNA sequence: TGTGCCAGCTCACCGTCAGGGGGCCCACCCGCAGGAGCTTTCTTT. Its protein product is CASSPSGGPPAGAFF.

The chain recombines TRBV28 with TRBJ2-1; 7 bases align to TRBD2. Trimming removed 6 bases from V and 7 bases from J; junction bases left unmatched: 15. The CDR3 is 16 residues long. CDR1 is MDHEN and CDR2 is SYDVKM in the germline V gene. Here the CDR3 DNA reads TGTGCCAGCAGCCCCCTCGGGACTACCGGGAGGAATGAGCAGTTCTTC. Amino acid sequence: CASSPLGTTGRNEQFF.

V and J are TRBV7-3 and TRBJ2-3, with D perhaps matching TRBD1 (5 bases). The CDR3 runs 16 residues. V shed 4 bases and J shed 0 bases, with 14 bases lying between them. Germline lookup yields CDR1 SGHTA and CDR2 FQGTGA. The CDR3 reads CASSSTGAQSTDTQYF. In nucleotides, the CDR3 is TGTGCCAGCAGCTCTACAGGAGCCCAGAGCACAGATACGCAGTATTTT.

The chain has TRBV5-1 and TRBJ2-7; 11 bases align to TRBD2. J was trimmed by 7 bases and V by 1 base; bases with no gene match: 13. Germline-derived CDR1 and CDR2 are SGHRS and YFSETQ. There are 17 residues in the CDR3. CDR3 sequence: CASSLRASGGSSGEQYF. CDR3 DNA sequence: TGCGCCAGCAGCTTGCGGGCTAGCGGGGGGTCTAGTGGAGAGCAGTACTTC.

The chain links TRBV6-6 to TRBJ2-3; 9 bases line up with TRBD2. The germline V gene encodes CDR1 MNHNY and CDR2 SVGAGI (reference sequence). The CDR3 consists of 14 residues. J lost 3 bases, V lost 8 bases, and 6 bases had no gene match. CDR3 sequence: CASRLAGQTDTQYF. In DNA form, the CDR3 reads TGTGCCAGCCGCCTAGCGGGGCAGACAGATACGCAGTATTTT.

This clone appeared a few times. The rearrangement joins TRBV4-2 to TRBJ2-7, with 8 bases fitting TRBD2. After removal of 0 bases from V and 0 bases from J, the junction contained 4 bases not matched to a gene. The CDR3 has 16 amino acids. Germline CDR1 is LGHNA and CDR2 is YNFKEQ. The CDR3 bases are TGTGCCAGCAGCCAAGATGAGCGGGGGAGCTCCTACGAGCAGTACTTC. Its translation: CASSQDERGSSYEQYF.

The chain recombines TRBV9 with TRBJ1-2, with D unclear. CDR3 length: 14 amino acids. Per germline, CDR1 SGDLS and CDR2 YYNGEE. V lost 2 bases and J lost 3, with 11 bases in between. CDR3 loop: CASSVATRDYGYTF. The CDR3 DNA follows: TGTGCCAGCAGCGTCGCTACCCGGGACTATGGCTACACCTTC.

DNA of the CDR3: TGTGCCAGCTCACCACAATCGACAGCGAACACCGGGGAGCTGTTTTTT. Translating gives CASSPQSTANTGELFF. V and J are TRBV18 and TRBJ2-2; maybe TRBD1 (5 bases). Germline assignment: CDR1 KGHSH and CDR2 LQKENI. Trimming cost V 1 base and J 0 bases, with 9 bases left between them. The CDR3 consists of 16 residues.

The chain uses TRBV25-1 and TRBJ1-2; D not resolved. This CDR3 comprises 12 residues. Germline CDR1 and CDR2: MGHDK and SYGVNS. Trimming shortened V by 6 bases and J by 4 bases, and 9 bases separated the two germline ends. In nucleotides, the CDR3 is TGTGCCAGCAGCGACGGAACCTATGGCTACACCTTC. Translation gives CASSDGTYGYTF.

The J gene is TRBJ1-1, the V gene TRBV3-1 (or the pseudogene TRBV3-2); TRBD1 matches 7 bases. Germline loops: CDR1 LGHDT, CDR2 YNNKEL (reference sequence). With V trimmed by 4 bases and J by 1 base, 12 bases remained unmatched. The CDR3 length is 17 residues. Here the CDR3 DNA reads TGTGCCAGCAGCCGCGCCCCGACAGGGACGGGGAACACTGAAGCTTTCTTT. It is translated as CASSRAPTGTGNTEAFF.

The chain employs TRBV27 and TRBJ1-2; 11 bases fit TRBD1. Germline trimming cut 6 bases from V and 7 bases from J; bases unmatched to any gene: 10. In germline, CDR1 is MNHEY, CDR2 SMNVEV (reference sequence). The CDR3 has 15 residues. Here the CDR3 DNA reads TGTGCCAGCAGCCTGCGGACAGGGGGCGCGACTGGCTACACCTTC. Translating gives CASSLRTGGATGYTF.

This rearrangement joins TRBV28 to TRBJ1-5; maybe TRBD1 (5 bases). Looked up from germline, CDR1 is MDHEN and CDR2 is SYDVKM. Between the trimmed V and J ends, which lost 5 bases and 0 bases, there was a span of 17 bases. The CDR3 is 17 amino acids. The CDR3 DNA reads TGTGCCAGCAGTAGTCCGGGACCCCCAATTAGCAATCAGCCCCAGCATTTT. Encoded protein: CASSSPGPPISNQPQHF.

The gene calls are TRBV10-1 and TRBJ2-5, with D possibly matching TRBD2 (5 bases). Germline-derived CDR1 and CDR2 are WNHNN and SYGVQD (reference sequence). V shed 2 bases and J shed 2 bases, with 9 bases lying between them. The CDR3 is made up of 14 amino acids. CDR3 sequence (DNA): TGCGCCAGCAGTGAGGGGGAGCTACAAGAGACCCAGTACTTC. It encodes CASSEGELQETQYF.

The chain combines TRBV5-1 with TRBJ1-4, with 11 bases identical to TRBD1. This CDR3 comprises 17 residues. J lost 5 bases, V lost 5 bases, and 11 bases had no gene match. Germline CDR1 is SGHRS and CDR2 is YFSETQ. CDR3 protein: CASRAWTGGVGNEKLFF. Written as DNA, the CDR3 is TGCGCCAGCAGAGCCTGGACAGGGGGCGTCGGAAATGAAAAACTGTTTTTT.

The chain joins TRBV28 to TRBJ1-4; D not certain. V was cut by 3 bases and J by 9 bases, with 14 bases left in between. The CDR3 covers 14 residues. Germline assignment: CDR1 MDHEN and CDR2 SYDVKM. The CDR3 is CASSFPSDAKKLFF. The DNA for the CDR3 is TGTGCCAGCAGTTTCCCGAGCGATGCGAAAAAACTGTTTTTT.

CDR3 in DNA: TGCGCCAGCAGCCAAGAAGGGTACACCGGGGAGCTGTTTTTT. This gives the protein CASSQEGYTGELFF. The chain employs TRBV4-3 and TRBJ2-2; the D is unclear. The germline V gene encodes CDR1 LGHNA and CDR2 YSLEER. With 0 bases removed from V and 3 bases from J, the gap between germline ends came to 5 bases. This CDR3 comprises 14 residues.

The CDR3 nucleotides are TGTGCCAGCAGTTTACGACAGGGCGGTTCACCCCTCCACTTT. Protein sequence: CASSLRQGGSPLHF. The rearrangement links TRBV27 to TRBJ1-6; 7 bases map to TRBD1. In germline, CDR1 is MNHEY, CDR2 SMNVEV (reference sequence). With V trimmed by 2 bases and J by 9 bases, 4 bases remained unmatched. CDR3 length: 14 residues.

J is TRBJ2-1 and V is TRBV7-3, with 8 bases matching TRBD1. CDR1 and CDR2 from the germline V gene are SGHTA and FQGTGA. V trimming: 5 bases; J trimming: 6 bases; junction bases outside the gene matches: 15. The CDR3 consists of 17 residues. CDR3 in DNA: TGTGCCAGCAGCAAAGAAAACCCAGGGGGCTCTGGCAATGAGCAGTTCTTC. Its protein is CASSKENPGGSGNEQFF. The full variable domain, with the rest looked up from reference TRBV7-3 and TRBJ2-1, is GAGVSQTPSNKVTEKGKYVELRCDPISGHTALYWYRQSLGQGPEFLIYFQGTGAADDSGLPNDRFFAVRPEGSVSTLKIQRTERGDSAVYLCASSKENPGGSGNEQFFGPGTRLTVL.

The chain joins TRBV6-1 to TRBJ1-2; 7 bases map to TRBD1. CDR3 size: 16 residues. CDR1 is MNHNS and CDR2 is SASEGT in the germline V gene. The trim removed 3 bases at V and 4 bases at J, leaving 11 bases unmatched. In DNA form, the CDR3 reads TGTGCCAGCAGTGAGCGGGGACAGCCTTTCGGCTATGGCTACACCTTC. This translates into CASSERGQPFGYGYTF.

J is TRBJ1-2 and V is TRBV30, with 9 bases identical to TRBD1. V gave up 4 bases and J gave up 6 bases; unmatched junction bases: 9. CDR1 is GTSNPN, CDR2 SVGIG, per germline (reference sequence). The CDR3 is 14 residues long. The CDR3 coding sequence is TGTGCCTGGAACATAGGGGACAGGGCTCATGGCTACACCTTC. The encoded protein is CAWNIGDRAHGYTF.

The V and J genes are TRBV21-1 and TRBJ2-7. TRBV21-1 is labeled a pseudogene. This CDR3 is 10 amino acids long. The CDR3 DNA follows: TGTGCCAGCAGCAACTACGAGCAGTACTTC. It translates to CASSNYEQYF.

The chain uses TRBV19 and TRBJ2-2, with D possibly matching TRBD2 (7 bases). CDR1 LNHDA and CDR2 SQIVND come from the germline V gene (reference sequence). V was clipped by 9 bases and J by 9 bases, with 20 bases between them. The CDR3 runs 14 residues. The DNA for the CDR3 is TGTGCCAGCAATCCGGGGGGCGGGGGCCGGGAGCTGTTTTTT. It yields the protein CASNPGGGGRELFF.

V and J are TRBV6-5 and TRBJ1-1, with D possibly TRBD1 on 5 matching bases. CDR3 length: 15 residues. Trimming took 6 bases from V and 5 from J, leaving 19 bases between them. CDR1 and CDR2 (germline): MNHEY, SVGAGI. CDR3 sequence (DNA): TGTGCCAGCAGACTTGATCTTGGGGGGAGAACTGAAGCTTTCTTT. Residues: CASRLDLGGRTEAFF.